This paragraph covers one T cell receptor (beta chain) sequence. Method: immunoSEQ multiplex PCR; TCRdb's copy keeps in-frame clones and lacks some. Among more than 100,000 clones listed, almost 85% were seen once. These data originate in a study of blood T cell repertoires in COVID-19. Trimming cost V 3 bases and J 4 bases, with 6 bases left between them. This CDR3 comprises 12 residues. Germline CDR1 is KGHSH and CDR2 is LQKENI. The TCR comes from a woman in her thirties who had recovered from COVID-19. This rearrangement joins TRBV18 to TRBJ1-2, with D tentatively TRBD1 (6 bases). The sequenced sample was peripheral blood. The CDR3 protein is CASSPDSYGYTF. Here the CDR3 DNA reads TGTGCCAGCTCACCGGACAGCTATGGCTACACCTTC.